This TCR beta chain comes out of a study of blood T cell repertoires in COVID-19. Overall study context: Samples came from the United States, Italy and Spain, spanning acute and convalescent COVID-19. Nucleic acid was either cDNA or gDNA, and it came from T cells, B-cell-depleted T cells, or PBMCs.

Original methodology: Amplification with reference gene primers provided the estimates of nucleated cell counts. Profiling relied on immunoSEQ multiplex PCR, and the TCRdb table lists in-frame clones only, not all of them. V, J and clone size are taken as reported in that table, and D and trimming were inferred from the DNA itself. The sample has around 260,000 clones, 75% to 95% seen once. The CDR3 is made up of 14 amino acids. The germline V gene encodes CDR1 PRHDT and CDR2 FYEKMQ (reference sequence). Trimming cost V 6 bases and J 3 bases, with 14 bases left between them. Patients of the Seattle cohort, enrolled during active infection, were followed longitudinally.

This chain links TRBV13 with TRBJ1-2; tentative D call: TRBD1 (5 bases). The sample was peripheral blood. The origin of this receptor is a person between 18 and 30 years old with COVID-19, enrolled during active disease. CDR3 sequence: CASSTTEIDYGYTF. DNA for the CDR3: TGTGCCAGCAGTACGACAGAGATTGACTATGGCTACACCTTC.